The 2 T cell receptor beta chains presented below share a single source sample, sequenced in a study of blood T cell repertoires in COVID-19. Profiling relied on immunoSEQ multiplex PCR, and the TCRdb table lists in-frame clones only, not all of them. The repertoire holds about 200,000 clones, with roughly 77% as singletons. The sequenced sample consisted of peripheral blood. These receptors originate from a woman aged 40 to 49 with COVID-19, enrolled during active disease.

Of note for this clone: The same CDR3 arises from other DNA sequences in this sample as well. The rearrangement links TRBV5-1 to TRBJ2-7, with a possible D match to TRBD1 (5 bases). The CDR3 sequence is 13 residues long. The germline V gene has CDR1 SGHRS and CDR2 YFSETQ. Between the trimmed V and J ends, which lost 0 bases and 2 bases, there was a span of 6 bases. This chain's CDR3 is CASSLGGTYEQYF. The CDR3 DNA reads as TGCGCCAGCAGCTTGGGGGGCACCTACGAGCAGTACTTC.

This clone was counted a single time. The V and J genes are TRBV29-1 and TRBJ2-2; possible D gene TRBD1, 6 bases. Trimming left V 5 bases short and J 6 bases short, with 13 bases between. The CDR3 sequence is 13 residues long. Looked up from germline, CDR1 is SQVTM and CDR2 is ANQGSEA. CDR3 nucleotides: TGCAGCGTTTATCAGGGGTGGGCCGGGGAGCTGTTTTTT. This sequence encodes CSVYQGWAGELFF.